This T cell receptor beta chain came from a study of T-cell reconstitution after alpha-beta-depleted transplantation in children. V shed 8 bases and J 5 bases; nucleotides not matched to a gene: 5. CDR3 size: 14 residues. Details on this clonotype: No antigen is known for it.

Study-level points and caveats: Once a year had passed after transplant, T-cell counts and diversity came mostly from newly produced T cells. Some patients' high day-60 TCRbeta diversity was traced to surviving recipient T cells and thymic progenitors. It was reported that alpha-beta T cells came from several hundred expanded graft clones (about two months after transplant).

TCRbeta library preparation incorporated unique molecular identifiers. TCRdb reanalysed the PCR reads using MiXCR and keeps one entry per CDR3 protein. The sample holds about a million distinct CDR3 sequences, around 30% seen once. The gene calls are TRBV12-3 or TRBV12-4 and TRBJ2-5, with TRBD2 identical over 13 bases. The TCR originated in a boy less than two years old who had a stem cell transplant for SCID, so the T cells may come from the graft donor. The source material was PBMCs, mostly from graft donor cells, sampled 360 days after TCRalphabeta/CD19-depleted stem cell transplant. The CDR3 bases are TGTGCCAGCTCCGGACTAGCGGGGGTCGAGACCCAGTACTTC. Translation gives CASSGLAGVETQYF.